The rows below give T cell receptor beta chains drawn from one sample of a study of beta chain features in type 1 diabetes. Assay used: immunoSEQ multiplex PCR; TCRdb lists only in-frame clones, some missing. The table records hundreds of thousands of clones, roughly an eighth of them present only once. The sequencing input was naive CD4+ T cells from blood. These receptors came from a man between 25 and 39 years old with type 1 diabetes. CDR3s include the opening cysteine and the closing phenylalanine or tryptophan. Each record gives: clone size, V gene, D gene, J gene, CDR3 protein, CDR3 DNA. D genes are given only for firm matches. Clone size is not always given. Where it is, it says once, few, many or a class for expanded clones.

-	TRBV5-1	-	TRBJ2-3	CASSLGGQSTDTQYF	TGCGCCAGCAGCTTGGGAGGACAGAGCACAGATACGCAGTATTTT
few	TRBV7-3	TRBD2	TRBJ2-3	CASSPGGSTDTQYF	TGTGCCAGCAGCCCGGGGGGAAGCACAGATACGCAGTATTTT
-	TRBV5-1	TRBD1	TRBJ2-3	CASSIGQGGDTQYF	TGCGCCAGCAGCATCGGACAGGGTGGAGATACGCAGTATTTT
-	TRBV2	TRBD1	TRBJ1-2	CASTQDRGYGYTF	TGTGCCAGCACCCAAGACAGGGGATATGGCTACACCTTC
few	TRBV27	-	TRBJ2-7	CASRHRSDEQYF	TGTGCCAGCAGACATCGGAGCGACGAGCAGTACTTC
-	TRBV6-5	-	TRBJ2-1	CASRPGGSLVNEQFF	TGTGCCAGCCGCCCCGGAGGGAGTTTGGTCAATGAGCAGTTCTTC
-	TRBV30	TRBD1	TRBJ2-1	CAEGGQGIYNEQFF	TGTGCCGAGGGGGGACAGGGAATCTACAATGAGCAGTTCTTC
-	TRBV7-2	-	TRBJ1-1	CASSLGADRQPNTEAFF	TGTGCCAGCAGCTTAGGGGCCGACCGGCAGCCGAACACTGAAGCTTTCTTT
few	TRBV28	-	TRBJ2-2	CASMGFTSRNTGELFF	TGTGCCAGCATGGGGTTTACTAGCAGGAACACCGGGGAGCTGTTTTTT
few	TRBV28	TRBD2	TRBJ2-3	CASSFWTSGSLADTQYF	TGTGCCAGCAGTTTTTGGACTAGCGGGAGTCTGGCAGATACGCAGTATTTT
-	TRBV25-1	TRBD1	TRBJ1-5	CASSDPGQGDQPQHF	TGTGCCAGCAGTGACCCCGGACAGGGAGATCAGCCCCAGCATTTT